This TCR beta chain appears in the sequencing data of a study of graft-versus-host responses after intestinal transplantation (dated by TCRdb to the early 2020s). A note on the overall study: The transplants that recipients got were multivisceral, liver-intestinal, or isolated intestinal. Instead of going to the commercial service, samples from a few later patients were sequenced in-house on an Illumina MiSeq and processed with MiXCR. Donor T cell macrochimerism was defined as a peak of at least 4% donor T cells among recipient peripheral blood mononuclear cells. Alloreactive clones were identified by sequencing pre-transplant mixed lymphocyte reaction products and comparing them with unstimulated pre-transplant donor and recipient T cells. The cohort enrolled under 30 intestinal transplant recipients, one of whom was a retransplant, and a few patients without pretransplant specimens were excluded. All recipients received anti-thymocyte globulin induction followed by maintenance tacrolimus and steroids for approximately 3 years. After intestinal transplantation, graft-versus-host and host-versus-graft alloreactive T cell clones in the graft, circulation and bone marrow were tracked using bulk TCR-beta CDR3 sequencing. What the work shows at the level of the full study, not this receptor alone: Conclusions were limited by the relatively low number and heterogeneity of intestinal transplant patients. Patients with donor T cell macrochimerism had high GvH to HvG T cell clonal ratios in their allografts. GvH clones were detected in recipient bone marrow, and some appeared earlier in ileal mucosa or blood, consistent with an intestinal mucosal origin. Peak levels of circulating GvH clones were associated with declines in HvG clones early after transplant.

Including the terminal cysteine and phenylalanine, the CDR3 comprises 13 residues. This entry keeps only the CDR3 DNA: 39 bases, framed from base 1. The junction shows trimming of 6 bases on V and 1 base on J, and the gene matches do not reach 0 bases of it. From the germline V gene, CDR1 is ENHRY and CDR2 is SYGVKD. Library prep was done by the immunoSEQ multiplex PCR assay. Adaptive Biotechnologies carried out high-throughput TCR-beta CDR3 sequencing of genomic DNA for most patients. The original pipeline was this. Adaptive's ImmunoSEQ software was the source of the TCR sequencing data for 18 patients, while a few other patients were processed with MiXCR and VDJtools. CDR3 nucleotide sequences shared between donor and recipient were removed because the origin of such sequences could not be assigned. To count as alloreactive, a clone needed at least 2-fold expansion over unstimulated cells and a minimum CFSE-low frequency of 0.002% (template counts) or 0.001% (read counts). Mappable clones were those detected in sequenced pre-transplant spleen, lymph node, or MLR CFSE-low populations of the donor or recipient. Cumulative frequency of alloreactive clones was calculated as a percentage of all sequences weighted by copy number. Imported from immuneACCESS, the table was reduced by TCRdb to in-frame sequences with V and J called. These copies leave out some clones; in studies compared against another copy, an unresolved V gene accounts for under half, and the cause of the remainder is not known. V, J and clone size were drawn from that table, and D and trimming were deduced from the DNA. The table for this sample lists 15,000 to 20,000 clones; over 75% of them were counted only once. Of the sample, 6% falls within the top ten clones.

Blood samples were collected up to 4 times in the first month after transplant and then at least monthly when available. To note about this clone: What antigen it recognizes has not been identified. Base qualities were left out, and no much larger clone turns up one base away.

The chain is encoded by TRBV10-3 joined to TRBJ1-1, with TRBD1 identical over 9 junction bases. Material: PBMCs, obtained 110 days after intestinal transplant. This clonotype was sampled from a human patient who received an intestinal transplant, so some T cells may come from the graft donor. The CDR3 region reads CAIRDRGNTEAFF. The DNA is as follows: TGTGCCATCAGGGACAGGGGGAACACTGAAGCTTTCTTT.